This record concerns one T cell receptor beta chain sequence. What this receptor recognizes is not known. Base qualities are not recorded, but no much larger clone differs from it by a single base. This specimen belongs to a study of T cell changes during pregnancy in multiple sclerosis (dated by TCRdb to the late 2010s). About the full investigation: Changes in the T cell repertoire over the course of pregnancy were examined in this study in women with multiple sclerosis.

The library was built by means of the immunoSEQ multiplex PCR assay. Entries here come from immuneACCESS through TCRdb and include only in-frame sequences with V and J called. Some clones fail to appear in such tables; in the studies checked, an unresolved V gene covers under half of the shortfall, and the cause of the remainder is unknown. The table for this sample lists 91,000 or so clones; approximately 92% of them were counted only once. More than 2% of the sample comes from the top ten. From the cysteine up to the phenylalanine, the CDR3 has a length of 20 residues. Only the CDR3 DNA is retained, 60 bases long and in frame from the first base.

The chain is assembled from TRBV7-5 and TRBJ1-2; the DNA was not used to check the table's D call, TRBD1. TRBV7-5 is shown as a pseudogene. Material: peripheral blood, obtained after pregnancy. This TCR derives from a female donor with multiple sclerosis, enrolled in a pregnancy study. The nucleotides are TGTGTCAGAAGCCCGTCCCGGGACAGGGGGCCGCCTCTTTTTAACTATGGCTACACCTTC. Its translation is CVRSPSRDRGPPLFNYGYTF.